Listed below are T cell receptor beta chains from one sample, sequenced in a study of beta chain features in type 1 diabetes. Assay: immunoSEQ multiplex PCR; the TCRdb copy retains only in-frame clones and omits some. The data hold 550,000 to 850,000 clones, with 10% to 15% observed a single time. The material sequenced was naive CD4+ T cells from blood. These receptors all come from a young man with type 1 diabetes. The CDR3 runs from the conserved cysteine through the conserved F or W. A D gene is named only where the DNA matches it firmly. Clone size appears in some rows only: once, few, many, or a class for an expanded clone.

J gene: TRBJ2-7
V gene: TRBV5-1
D gene: .
clone size: few
CDR3 DNA: TGCGCCAGCAGCTTGGACGGGACCGGCTACGAGCAGTACTTC
CDR3 protein: CASSLDGTGYEQYF

J gene: TRBJ1-2
V gene: TRBV14
D gene: TRBD1
clone size: .
CDR3 DNA: TGTGCCAGCAGCCCCGGACAGGGCAGCTATGGCTACACCTTC
CDR3 protein: CASSPGQGSYGYTF

J gene: TRBJ1-5
V gene: TRBV6-6
D gene: TRBD1
clone size: few
CDR3 DNA: TGTGCCAGCACCGACAGGGGAAATCAGCCCCAGCATTTT
CDR3 protein: CASTDRGNQPQHF

J gene: TRBJ2-3
V gene: TRBV9
D gene: .
clone size: few
CDR3 DNA: TGTGCCAGCAGCGGAGCTAGCACAGATACGCAGTATTTT
CDR3 protein: CASSGASTDTQYF

J gene: TRBJ2-7
V gene: TRBV7-7
D gene: TRBD2
clone size: few
CDR3 DNA: TGTGCCAGCAGCTTAGGGGCTAGCGGTTACGAGCAGTACTTC
CDR3 protein: CASSLGASGYEQYF

J gene: TRBJ1-1
V gene: TRBV9
D gene: .
clone size: few
CDR3 DNA: TGTGCCAGCAGCGCTCGTGACACTGAAGCTTTCTTT
CDR3 protein: CASSARDTEAFF

J gene: TRBJ2-3
V gene: TRBV27
D gene: TRBD2
clone size: .
CDR3 DNA: TGTGCCAGCAGGAGCGGGGGCGGGACAGATACGCAGTATTTT
CDR3 protein: CASRSGGGTDTQYF

J gene: TRBJ1-3
V gene: TRBV7-2
D gene: .
clone size: few
CDR3 DNA: TGTGCCAGCAGCTTAGGTCCATCCAACACCATATATTTT
CDR3 protein: CASSLGPSNTIYF

J gene: TRBJ2-3
V gene: TRBV25-1
D gene: .
clone size: few
CDR3 DNA: TGTGCCAGCAGACAGGGTCCGGCAGATACGCAGTATTTT
CDR3 protein: CASRQGPADTQYF

J gene: TRBJ1-1
V gene: TRBV10-2
D gene: TRBD1
clone size: .
CDR3 DNA: TGCGCCAGCACCTGGACAGGGGGAAACACTGAAGCTTTCTTT
CDR3 protein: CASTWTGGNTEAFF

J gene: TRBJ1-5
V gene: TRBV7-9
D gene: .
clone size: .
CDR3 DNA: TGTGCCAGCAGCTTGAGGGATCAGCCCCAGCATTTT
CDR3 protein: CASSLRDQPQHF

J gene: TRBJ1-1
V gene: TRBV30
D gene: TRBD1
clone size: .
CDR3 DNA: TGTGCCTTCAACCCCGGGACAGGGGTGAACACTGAAGCTTTCTTT
CDR3 protein: CAFNPGTGVNTEAFF

J gene: TRBJ1-5
V gene: TRBV19
D gene: TRBD1
clone size: .
CDR3 DNA: TGTGCCAGTAGTTCTGAGACAGGGGGAGGCATTAGCAATCAGCCCCAGCATTTT
CDR3 protein: CASSSETGGGISNQPQHF

J gene: TRBJ1-4
V gene: TRBV5-1
D gene: .
clone size: .
CDR3 DNA: TGCGCCAGCAGCTCCCCCTTTGATACAACTAATGAAAAACTGTTTTTT
CDR3 protein: CASSSPFDTTNEKLFF

J gene: TRBJ1-2
V gene: TRBV30
D gene: .
clone size: few
CDR3 DNA: TGTGCCTGGACGGGAGGGTATGGCTACACCTTC
CDR3 protein: CAWTGGYGYTF

J gene: TRBJ1-1
V gene: TRBV7-9
D gene: .
clone size: few
CDR3 DNA: TGTGCCAGCAGCTTAATGGGGTTGGACACTGAAGCTTTCTTT
CDR3 protein: CASSLMGLDTEAFF

J gene: TRBJ1-1
V gene: TRBV4-2
D gene: .
clone size: .
CDR3 DNA: TGTGCCAGCAGCCAGGGAAGTGAAGCTTTCTTT
CDR3 protein: CASSQGSEAFF

J gene: TRBJ1-5
V gene: TRBV18
D gene: .
clone size: .
CDR3 DNA: TGTGCCAGCTCACCGGGAGAGGATCAGCCCCAGCATTTT
CDR3 protein: CASSPGEDQPQHF

J gene: TRBJ2-5
V gene: TRBV29-1
D gene: TRBD2
clone size: .
CDR3 DNA: TGCAGCGTTCTACTAGCGTTGGGGGAGACCCAGTACTTC
CDR3 protein: CSVLLALGETQYF

J gene: TRBJ2-1
V gene: TRBV29-1
D gene: .
clone size: .
CDR3 DNA: TGCAGCGTTGTAGGGGGGCGCAGGTACAATGAGCAGTTCTTC
CDR3 protein: CSVVGGRRYNEQFF

J gene: TRBJ2-7
V gene: TRBV4-1
D gene: .
clone size: .
CDR3 DNA: TGCGCCAGCAGCCAAGATCAGCCAGGCTACGAGCAGTACTTC
CDR3 protein: CASSQDQPGYEQYF

J gene: TRBJ1-1
V gene: TRBV30
D gene: .
clone size: .
CDR3 DNA: TGTGCCTGGAGTGTAAGCGGCACTGAAGCTTTCTTT
CDR3 protein: CAWSVSGTEAFF

J gene: TRBJ1-2
V gene: TRBV9
D gene: .
clone size: few
CDR3 DNA: TGTGCCAGCAGCCTTGACAGTAACTATGGCTACACCTTC
CDR3 protein: CASSLDSNYGYTF

J gene: TRBJ2-3
V gene: TRBV2
D gene: .
clone size: .
CDR3 DNA: TGTGCCAGCGGGGAGGTACGCACAGATACGCAGTATTTT
CDR3 protein: CASGEVRTDTQYF

J gene: TRBJ1-6
V gene: TRBV7-2
D gene: TRBD1
clone size: few
CDR3 DNA: TGTGCCAGCAGCTTGTCCTACAGGGGCTCCTATAATTCACCCCTCCACTTT
CDR3 protein: CASSLSYRGSYNSPLHF

J gene: TRBJ2-1
V gene: TRBV7-2
D gene: .
clone size: .
CDR3 DNA: TGTGCCAGCAGCTTAGGACATCTCTCCTACAATGAGCAGTTCTTC
CDR3 protein: CASSLGHLSYNEQFF

J gene: TRBJ1-2
V gene: TRBV28
D gene: .
clone size: .
CDR3 DNA: TGTGCCAGCAGTCTCCTTGCAGTCGGCTACCATGGCTACACCTTC
CDR3 protein: CASSLLAVGYHGYTF

J gene: TRBJ2-7
V gene: TRBV28
D gene: .
clone size: few
CDR3 DNA: TGTGCCAGCAGTTTAGTTGCAGTCTCGCACGAGCAGTACTTC
CDR3 protein: CASSLVAVSHEQYF

J gene: TRBJ1-2
V gene: TRBV27
D gene: TRBD1
clone size: .
CDR3 DNA: TGTGCCAGCTGGGCAGGGGGGCTCCCCACAGTTGATGGCTACACCTTC
CDR3 protein: CASWAGGLPTVDGYTF

J gene: TRBJ1-1
V gene: TRBV19
D gene: .
clone size: few
CDR3 DNA: TGTGCCAGTAGTATAGATCGGGAAGGGAACACTGAAGCTTTCTTT
CDR3 protein: CASSIDREGNTEAFF

J gene: TRBJ1-1
V gene: TRBV25-1
D gene: .
clone size: .
CDR3 DNA: TGTGCCAGCAGCCATACGACGGGGAACACTGAAGCTTTCTTT
CDR3 protein: CASSHTTGNTEAFF

J gene: TRBJ2-6
V gene: TRBV4-2
D gene: TRBD1
clone size: few
CDR3 DNA: TGTGCCAGCAGCCAGCCGGGACAGGGTACCCCTGGGGCCAACGTCCTGACTTTC
CDR3 protein: CASSQPGQGTPGANVLTF